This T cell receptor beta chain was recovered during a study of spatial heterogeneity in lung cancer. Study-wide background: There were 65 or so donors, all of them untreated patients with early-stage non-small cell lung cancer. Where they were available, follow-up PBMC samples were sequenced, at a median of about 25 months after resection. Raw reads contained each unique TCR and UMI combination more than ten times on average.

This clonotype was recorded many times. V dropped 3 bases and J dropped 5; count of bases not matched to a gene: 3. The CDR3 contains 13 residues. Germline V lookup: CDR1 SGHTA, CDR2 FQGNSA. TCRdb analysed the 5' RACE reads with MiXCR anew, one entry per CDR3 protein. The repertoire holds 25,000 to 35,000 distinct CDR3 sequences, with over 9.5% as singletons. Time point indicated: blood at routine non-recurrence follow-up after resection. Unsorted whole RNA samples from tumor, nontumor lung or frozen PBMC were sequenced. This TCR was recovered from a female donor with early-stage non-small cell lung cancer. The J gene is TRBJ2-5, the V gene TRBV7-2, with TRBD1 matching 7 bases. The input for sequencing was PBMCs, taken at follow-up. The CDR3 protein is CASSFRRGETQYF. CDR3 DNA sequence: TGTGCCAGCAGCTTTCGCAGGGGGGAGACCCAGTACTTC.